The TCR beta chain described here comes from a study of shared clonotypes between healthy human individuals. Clones were sequenced by immunoSEQ multiplex PCR, and TCRdb holds only the in-frame ones, with some missing. The repertoire includes 730,000 or so clones, 72% of them detected once, and 1.8% sits in the top ten. The J segment lost 8 bases and the V segment lost 6 bases, leaving 9 bases of the junction unmatched. Germline CDR1 reads KGHSH; CDR2 reads LQKENI. This CDR3 is built from 14 residues. Source material: memory CD4+ T cells sorted from blood. Subset specified: CD45RA-negative fraction. The chain links TRBV18 to TRBJ1-2, with TRBD1 matching over 10 bases. This TCR came from a woman aged 25-40 years in good health. CDR3 protein: CASSPGTGEKGYTF. The CDR3 nucleotides read TGTGCCAGCTCGCCCGGGACAGGGGAAAAAGGCTACACCTTC.